This T cell receptor (beta chain) derives from a study of blood T cell repertoires in COVID-19. The ends were cut back, 3 bases at V and 2 bases at J, with 17 bases in the middle. This CDR3 comprises 16 residues. CDR1 and CDR2 (germline): SGHVS, FQNEAQ. Original methodology: Amplification of reference gene primers provided the estimated nucleated cell counts. TCRdb's copy holds only in-frame clones and misses some; the assay was immunoSEQ multiplex PCR. The V and J calls and clone size were taken over from that table, and D and trimming were inferred from the DNA. Here the sample spans roughly 36,000 clones, about 89% being singletons. This clone was seen a handful of times.

This TCR derives from an elderly man with active COVID-19. This chain connects TRBV7-8 to TRBJ2-7; D unclear. Material: peripheral blood. CDR3 region: CASSFAAGFSTYEQYF. The CDR3 nucleotides read TGTGCCAGCAGCTTTGCGGCCGGTTTTTCTACCTACGAGCAGTACTTC.